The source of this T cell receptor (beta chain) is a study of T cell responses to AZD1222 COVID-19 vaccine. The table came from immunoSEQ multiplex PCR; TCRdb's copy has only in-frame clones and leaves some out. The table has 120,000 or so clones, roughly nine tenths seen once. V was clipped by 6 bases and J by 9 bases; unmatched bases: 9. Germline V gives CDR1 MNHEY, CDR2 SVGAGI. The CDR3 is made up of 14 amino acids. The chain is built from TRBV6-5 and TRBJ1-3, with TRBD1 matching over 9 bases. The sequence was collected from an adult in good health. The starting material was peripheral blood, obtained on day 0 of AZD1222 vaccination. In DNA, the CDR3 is TGTGCCAGCAGCCGGACAGGGGTCGGGAGCACCATATATTTT. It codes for CASSRTGVGSTIYF.